A single sample gave rise to the 8 T cell receptor beta chains below, sequenced in a study of early T cells in non-severe SARS-CoV-2 infection (dated by TCRdb to about 2021). The library was prepared using 5' RACE. These reads were obtained on a NextSeq 500. TCRdb trimmed public reads at Q25 via fastp, called clones via MiXCR and kept in-frame beta chains. Every CDR3 protein is listed once, alongside the most common genes and DNA of its rows. The sample profile shows 45,000 to 50,000 distinct CDR3 sequences; 5.6% of them were found once. The ten largest clones capture about 5% of the sample. The sequencing sample was made of whole blood. These receptors were taken from an adult who was a healthcare worker with PCR-confirmed SARS-CoV-2 infection or an uninfected control (not recorded which).

This clonotype was seen at least ten times. The rearrangement joins TRBV29-1 to TRBJ2-3, with TRBD2 matching over 12 bases. This CDR3 is built from 15 residues. Germline V lookup: CDR1 SQVTM, CDR2 ANQGSEA. V lost 4 bases to trimming and J lost 4 bases; unmatched junction nucleotides: 6. As DNA, the CDR3 is TGCAGCGTTGTTATCCTAGCGGGGGGGGCAGATACGCAGTATTTT. Translating gives CSVVILAGGADTQYF.

The table lists this clonotype with a few counts. The gene calls are TRBV6-6 and TRBJ1-1; 8 bases line up with TRBD1. Per the germline V gene, CDR1 is MNHNY and CDR2 is SVGAGI (reference sequence). Losses at the gene ends were 4 bases for V and 2 bases for J; bases not matched to a gene: 6. CDR3 length equals 15 residues. The CDR3 is CASSFRTGINTEAFF. CDR3 DNA: TGTGCCAGCAGTTTCCGGACAGGGATTAACACTGAAGCTTTCTTT.

Within the sample, this clonotype is medium-sized. The rearrangement links TRBV9 to TRBJ1-5; tentative D call: TRBD1 (5 bases). Trimming took 0 bases from V and 6 from J, leaving 13 bases between them. The germline V gene encodes CDR1 SGDLS and CDR2 YYNGEE. The CDR3 has 15 residues. The CDR3 DNA sequence: TGTGCCAGCAGCGTAGGAGGGGAGATGGTTCAGCCCCAGCATTTT. This encodes CASSVGGEMVQPQHF.

This clonotype was detected a few times. The gene calls are TRBV20-1 and TRBJ2-3; tentatively, D is TRBD1 (6 bases). Germline V gene data show CDR1 as DFQATT and CDR2 as SNEGSKA (reference sequence). The V end lost 3 bases, the J end lost 5 bases, and 15 bases lay between the germline ends. The length of the CDR3 is 14 residues. The CDR3 DNA follows: TGCAGTGCTAGGAGTGGGGGCGCGAAAGATACGCAGTATTTT. Amino acids: CSARSGGAKDTQYF.

This clonotype was recorded many times. The chain uses TRBV7-2 and TRBJ2-7; 9 nucleotides align to TRBD1. Unmatched junction bases numbered 8, after V lost 5 bases and J lost 6 bases. Germline CDR1 and CDR2: SGHTA and FQGNSA. CDR3 length equals 14 residues. As DNA, the CDR3 is TGTGCCAGCAGCACGACAGGGGGGTCGACCGAGCAGTACTTC. Translated: CASSTTGGSTEQYF.

This clonotype was detected many times. This chain joins TRBV6-6 and TRBJ1-2, with D possibly matching TRBD1 (5 bases). The CDR3 has 14 residues. Germline CDR1 and CDR2: MNHNY and SVGAGI (reference sequence). Trimming pared 7 bases from V and 5 bases from J, leaving 17 bases between. The CDR3 DNA follows: TGTGCCAGCACACTGGGACCGGGCGGTTATGGCTACACCTTC. This gives the protein CASTLGPGGYGYTF.

This clonotype was found many times. The chain combines TRBV28 with TRBJ1-3, with D possibly being TRBD1 (6 bases). Trimming took 6 bases from V and 0 from J, leaving 12 bases between them. The germline V gene has CDR1 MDHEN and CDR2 SYDVKM. The CDR3 consists of 15 residues. This CDR3 reads CASRSRQASGNTIYF. For the CDR3, the DNA is TGTGCCAGCAGGTCAAGACAGGCCTCTGGAAACACCATATATTTT.

This chain uses TRBV7-2 with TRBJ2-3; tentative D call: TRBD1 (6 bases). The CDR3 consists of 18 residues. The ends were cut back, 2 bases at V and 1 base at J, with 19 bases in the middle. From germline, CDR1 is SGHTA and CDR2 FQGNSA. The CDR3 sequence is CASSLMWGHRHRTDTQYF. The CDR3 DNA reads TGTGCCAGCAGCTTAATGTGGGGACACAGACATCGCACAGATACGCAGTATTTT.